This T cell receptor beta chain comes out of a study of control samples from healthy donors and cancer patients. The method was immunoSEQ multiplex PCR; TCRdb's version includes in-frame clones alone and lacks a portion of them. The profile shows 80,000 to 100,000 clones, approximately 86% of them singletons. A single count supports this clone. The germline V gene encodes CDR1 LGHDT and CDR2 YNNKEL (reference sequence). CDR3 length equals 16 residues. Trimming took off 5 bases at V and 6 bases at J, with 22 bases between the two ends. Sequenced sample: blood. This clonotype originated in a young man in good health. V and J are TRBV3-1 (or the pseudogene TRBV3-2) and TRBJ1-1; maybe TRBD1 (5 bases). The CDR3 nucleotides read TGTGCCAGCAGCGCCTTGCTGGTTCGGGGGTTTGCTGAAGCTTTCTTT. Protein product: CASSALLVRGFAEAFF.